The next 5 T cell receptor beta chains were all read from a single sample in a study of regulatory T cells in long-lasting Graves disease. As to time point: newly diagnosed GD, antithyroid drugs for less than 3 months. From PBMCs, RNA was extracted and then used to make the TCR library. TCR beta libraries were built with iRepertoire HTBI primers and Arm-PCR of CDR3 regions. Using its own MiXCR run on the multiplex PCR reads, TCRdb lists one record per CDR3 protein. The sample has about half a million distinct CDR3 sequences, about 11% seen once. These same data were also listed under a study on T cells in Graves' hyperthyroidism and ophthalmopathy.

Sequencing used peripheral blood mononuclear cells (PBMCs), obtained at new diagnosis, from a patient treated with antithyroid drugs. Source of these receptors: a woman aged 25-40 years with Graves disease.

In this sample, this clonotype turned up many times. The chain combines TRBV9 with TRBJ2-1; 9 nucleotides line up with TRBD2. Germline V gene data show CDR1 as SGDLS and CDR2 as YYNGEE. The CDR3 is made up of 21 amino acids. V gave up 8 bases and J gave up 3 bases; unmatched junction bases: 27. Written as DNA, the CDR3 is TGTGCCAGGAAGGGGGAGGGCTTGCCAGCGGGAGGCCCGTTGAACTACAATGAGCAGTTCTTC. The encoded protein is CARKGEGLPAGGPLNYNEQFF. The full variable domain, in which reference TRBV9 and TRBJ2-1 provide the parts outside the CDR3, is DSGVTQTPKHLITATGQRVTLRCSPRSGDLSVYWYQQSLDQGLQFLIQYYNGEERAKGNILERFSAQQFPDLHSELNLSSLELGDSALYFCARKGEGLPAGGPLNYNEQFFGPGTRLTVL.

This clonotype has ten or more counts. This chain connects TRBV2 to TRBJ1-4; D is possibly TRBD1 (5 bases). This CDR3 is built from 13 residues. Germline V gives CDR1 SNHLY, CDR2 FYNNEI. V lost 0 bases and J lost 8, with 7 bases in between. CDR3 nucleotides: TGTGCCAGCAGTGAAGCCCCAGGGGAAAAACTGTTTTTT. This gives the protein CASSEAPGEKLFF.

This clonotype was detected only a few times. The chain links TRBV28 to TRBJ2-3; possible D gene TRBD2, 6 bases. Germline CDR1 is MDHEN and CDR2 is SYDVKM. Trimming pared 1 base from V and 2 bases from J, leaving 13 bases between. This CDR3 has 16 residues. As DNA, the CDR3 is TGTGCCAGCAGTTTATTACGGGGACTCCACACAGATACGCAGTATTTT. This codes for CASSLLRGLHTDTQYF.

This clonotype has ten or more counts. This chain joins TRBV2 and TRBJ1-1; D is ambiguous. Germline V lookup: CDR1 SNHLY, CDR2 FYNNEI. The CDR3 runs to 13 residues. V lost 10 bases to trimming and J lost 0 bases, with 12 bases between them. This CDR3 is CATLMGLNTEAFF. DNA for the CDR3: TGTGCCACCCTCATGGGCCTGAACACTGAAGCTTTCTTT.

The chain joins TRBV29-1 to TRBJ1-1, with 10 positions matching TRBD1. The CDR3 is 14 residues long. The V gene's germline CDR1 is SQVTM and CDR2 ANQGSEA. V gave up 3 bases and J gave up 5 bases; unmatched junction bases: 6. The CDR3 loop reads CSVEDRGWTTEAFF. The CDR3 nucleotides read TGCAGCGTTGAGGACAGGGGGTGGACGACTGAAGCTTTCTTT.